This T cell receptor (beta chain) is drawn from a study of human T cells and chemical hapten exposure. Study context: An approximately 2 cm by approximately 2 cm inner upper arm patch received 2% DPC for sensitization. It was small differences in pooled library volume that mainly caused per-sample TCR yields to vary.

The CDR3 runs to 16 residues. The V gene's germline CDR1 is LGHNA and CDR2 YSLEER. The trim removed 3 bases at V and 1 base at J, leaving 7 bases unmatched. This clonotype was seen only a few times. What the library attached to individual cDNA molecules were unique molecular identifiers. TCRdb ran MiXCR on the RACE reads and lists one entry per CDR3 protein. The table has around 380,000 distinct CDR3 sequences, 4.5% to 5.5% seen once. The time point denotes: pre-sensitization, week 0. Sample treatment: therapeutic diphenylcyclopropenone sensitization with weekly scalp DPC. This sequence joins TRBV4-3 and TRBJ2-3; 7 nucleotides match TRBD1. The sequencing here drew on whole blood, taken in connection with sensitization to the hapten diphenylcyclopropenone (DPC). The clonotype comes from a woman younger than 35 with alopecia areata. Some clones in this sample may be carry-over from other donors' samples. The CDR3 coding sequence is TGCGCCAGCAGCCAGACCGGGACAGTGGGCACAGATACGCAGTATTTT. It is translated as CASSQTGTVGTDTQYF.